This T cell receptor (beta chain) comes out of a study of T cells after yellow fever vaccination. Study-level background: The SMART-Seq v4 Ultra Low Input method served to prepare the low-cell-number fractions.

The authors made TCR cDNA by 5'RACE template switching, adding a universal primer site and UMIs. TCRdb re-analysed the 5' RACE reads in MiXCR, keeping a single row per CDR3 protein. This sample has about 630,000 distinct CDR3 sequences; around 12% occur once, and the top ten carry under 15%. The table lists this clonotype with a few counts. The antigen remains undetermined. Study conclusions and caveats: Most primary-vaccination clones recurred post-booster (approximately 96% CD4, 88% CD8). Clonotypes appearing in both CD4 and CD8 compartments existed, and their share was small.

The origin of this receptor is a man between 25 and 39 years old who received the YFV17D yellow fever vaccine. The input for sequencing was PBMCs, taken on the day of the yellow fever booster vaccination.

The CDR3, as DNA: TGTGCCATCAGTGAACCGGACAGCGGGACTGAAGCTTTCTTT. As protein: CAISEPDSGTEAFF. The genes are TRBV10-3 and TRBJ1-1; D might be TRBD1 (6 bases). This CDR3 is built from 14 residues. The germline V and J ends were trimmed by 3 bases and 5 bases, with 13 bases remaining between them. Germline CDR1 reads ENHRY; CDR2 reads SYGVKD.